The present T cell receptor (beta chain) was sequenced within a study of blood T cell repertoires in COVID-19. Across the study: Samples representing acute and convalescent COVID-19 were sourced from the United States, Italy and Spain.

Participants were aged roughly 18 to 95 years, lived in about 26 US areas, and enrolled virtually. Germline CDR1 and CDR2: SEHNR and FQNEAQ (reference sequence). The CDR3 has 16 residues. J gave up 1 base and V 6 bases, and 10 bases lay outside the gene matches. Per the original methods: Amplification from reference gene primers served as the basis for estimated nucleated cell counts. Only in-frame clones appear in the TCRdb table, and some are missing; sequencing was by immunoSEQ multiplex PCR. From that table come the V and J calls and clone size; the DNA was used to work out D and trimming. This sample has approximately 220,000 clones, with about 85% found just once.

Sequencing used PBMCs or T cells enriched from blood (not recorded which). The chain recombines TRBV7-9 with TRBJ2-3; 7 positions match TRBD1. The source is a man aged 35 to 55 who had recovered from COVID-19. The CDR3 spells CASSWTYRGRTDTQYF. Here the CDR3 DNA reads TGTGCCAGCAGTTGGACGTACAGGGGCCGCACAGATACGCAGTATTTT.